The clone carrying this TCR beta chain was observed a handful of times. Germline lookup yields CDR1 SGHRS and CDR2 YFSETQ. The V and J ends lost 0 bases and 0 bases, in that order; junction bases with no gene match: 8. This CDR3 is built from 18 residues. These data are taken from a study of CD8 T cells in ankylosing spondylitis. TCRdb analysed the 5' RACE reads with MiXCR anew, one entry per CDR3 protein. The repertoire has roughly 180,000 distinct CDR3 sequences, around 13% of them found once; the top ten carry about 15%. This TCR was sampled from a male donor with ankylosing spondylitis or in good health (not recorded which). This chain uses TRBV5-1 with TRBJ2-7; 11 nucleotides align to TRBD2. Material: blood, either unsorted or a sorted T cell fraction (not recorded which). The CDR3 sequence: CASSLATRLAGPSYEQYF. The CDR3 DNA follows: TGCGCCAGCAGCTTGGCCACGAGACTAGCGGGACCCTCCTACGAGCAGTACTTC. Based on the CDR3 plus reference TRBV5-1 and TRBJ2-7, the full variable domain is KAGVTQTPRYLIKTRGQQVTLSCSPISGHRSVSWYQQTPGQGLQFLFEYFSETQRNKGNFPGRFSGRQFSNSRSEMNVSTLELGDSALYLCASSLATRLAGPSYEQYFGPGTRLTVT.